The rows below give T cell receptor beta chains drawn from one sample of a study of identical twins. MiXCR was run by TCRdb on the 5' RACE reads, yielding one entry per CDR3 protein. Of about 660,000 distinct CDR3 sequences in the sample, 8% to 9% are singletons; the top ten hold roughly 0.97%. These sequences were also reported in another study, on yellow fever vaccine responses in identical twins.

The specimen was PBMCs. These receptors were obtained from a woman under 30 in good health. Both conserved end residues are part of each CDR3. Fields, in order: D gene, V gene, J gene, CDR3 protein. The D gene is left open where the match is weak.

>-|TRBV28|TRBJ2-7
CASAQAYEQYF
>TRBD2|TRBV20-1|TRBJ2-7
CSAPGLGQYEQYF
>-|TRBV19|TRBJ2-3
CASYGLTTDTQYF
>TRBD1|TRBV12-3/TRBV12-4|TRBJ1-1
CASTLTGGTEAFF
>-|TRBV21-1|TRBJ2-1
CASSNETGLTNEQFF
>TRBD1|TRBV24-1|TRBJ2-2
CATSAQGDVGELFF
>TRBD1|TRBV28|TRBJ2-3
CASRPGQVESGTQYF
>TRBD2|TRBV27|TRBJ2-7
CASSFGTSGTEQYF
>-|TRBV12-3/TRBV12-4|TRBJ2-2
CASSFSGELFF
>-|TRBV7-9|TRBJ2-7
CASSNTAGDPKLLSYEQYF
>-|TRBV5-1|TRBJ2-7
CASSFGLNGYEQYF
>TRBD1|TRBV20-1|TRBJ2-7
CSAGTSLNYRGKWSEQYF
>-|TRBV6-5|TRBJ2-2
CASSYRANTGELFF
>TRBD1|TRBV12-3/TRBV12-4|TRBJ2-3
CASSRRDRGDTDTQYF
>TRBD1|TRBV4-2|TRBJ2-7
CASSQLGQGSSYEQYF
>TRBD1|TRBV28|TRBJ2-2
CASSPPGTGVATGELFF
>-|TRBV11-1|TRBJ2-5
CASSLAGLVEDF
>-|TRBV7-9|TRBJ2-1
CASTLARPAYNEQFF
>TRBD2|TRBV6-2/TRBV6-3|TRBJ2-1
CASSYSRAGPYNEQFF
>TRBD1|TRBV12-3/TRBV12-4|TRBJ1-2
CASTGGQGFRGYTF
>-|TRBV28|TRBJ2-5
CASGAPGPGGTQYF
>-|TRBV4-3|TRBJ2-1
CASSQRFASSEGIYNEQFF
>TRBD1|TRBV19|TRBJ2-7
CASSIGRDRVHEQYF
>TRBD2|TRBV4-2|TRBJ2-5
CASSQAGTSGRQETQYF
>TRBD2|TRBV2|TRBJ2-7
CASGTSGTHSYEQYF
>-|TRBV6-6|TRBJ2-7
CASHPQGTYEQYF
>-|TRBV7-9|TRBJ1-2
CASSSSDIPGGYTF
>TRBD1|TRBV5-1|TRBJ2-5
CASSPGTGGAETQYF
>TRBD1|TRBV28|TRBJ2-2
CASSLPDRGRGELFF
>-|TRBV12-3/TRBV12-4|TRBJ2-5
CASSPSRDWKETQYF
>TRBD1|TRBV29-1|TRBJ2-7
CSVLTPDRGLDEQYF
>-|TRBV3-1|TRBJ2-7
CASSPSGTPTYEQYF
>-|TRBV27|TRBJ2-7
CASSPARQGGNYEQYF
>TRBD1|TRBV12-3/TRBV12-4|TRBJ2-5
CASSLALSDRVETQYF
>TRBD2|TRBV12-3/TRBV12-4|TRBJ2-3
CASSRAASGGDTQYF
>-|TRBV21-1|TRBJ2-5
CASSKGGLSARETQYF
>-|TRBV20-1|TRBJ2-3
CSARDGAVLTDTQYF
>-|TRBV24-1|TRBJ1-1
CATSDTGEAFF
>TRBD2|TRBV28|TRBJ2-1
CASSYQRGGREQFF
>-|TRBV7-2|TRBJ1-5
CASSLSEKLPQHF
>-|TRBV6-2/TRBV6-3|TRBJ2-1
CASSKFGTPYNEQFF
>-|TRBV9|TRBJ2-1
CASSVEHNEQFF
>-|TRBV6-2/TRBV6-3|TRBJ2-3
CASSYLGGDTDTQYF
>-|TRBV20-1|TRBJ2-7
CSARVQGGEQYF
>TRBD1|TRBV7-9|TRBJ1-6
CASSLGSGQDNSPLHF
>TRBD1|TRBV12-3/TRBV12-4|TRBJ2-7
CASSRTGANHEQYF
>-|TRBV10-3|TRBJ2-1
CAISELGDEQFF
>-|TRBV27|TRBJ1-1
CASSFSYKTEAFF
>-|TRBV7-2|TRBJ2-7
CASSLDSDKKYF
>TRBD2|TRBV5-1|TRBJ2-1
CASRRDSGGAGEQFF
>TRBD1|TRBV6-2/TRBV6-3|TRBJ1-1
CASTTLWGDRSMNTEAFF
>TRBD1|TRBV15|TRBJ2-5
CATSRDVQGAQETQYF
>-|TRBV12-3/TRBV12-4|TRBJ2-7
CASSSTPWGHEQYF
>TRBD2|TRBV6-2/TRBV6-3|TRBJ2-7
CASSERENREQYF
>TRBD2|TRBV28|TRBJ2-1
CASSKLAGGIDEQFF
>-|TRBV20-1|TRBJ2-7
CSAKTGMEQYF
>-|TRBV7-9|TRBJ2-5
CASSLAGQGTQYF
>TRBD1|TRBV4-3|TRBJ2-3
CASSQDGTGVDTQYF
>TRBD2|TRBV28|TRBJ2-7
CASSLSLAEQYF